This entry concerns a single T cell receptor (beta chain). From 300 to 450 ng of RNA, a library with molecular barcoded alpha/delta and beta/gamma adaptors was made. TCRdb fed the reads into MiXCR, producing one record per CDR3 protein. The sample includes 35,000 to 50,000 distinct CDR3 sequences, over 11% seen only once; the top ten take less than 9%. Sampling of bone marrow took place during active disease in every patient. This record comes from a study of read filtering for tumor transcriptome and immune sequencing. Study-level background: Mean patient age was roughly 70 years, range about 45 to 85; 17 male, roughly 14 female.

The V and J ends lost 1 base and 8 bases respectively, with 11 bases between them. Germline CDR1 is LGHDT and CDR2 is YNNKEL (reference sequence). The CDR3 length is 13 residues. This receptor was obtained from a donor over 35 with multiple myeloma. Specimen: a population of CD138-negative cells sorted from bone marrow. The chain couples TRBV3-1 to TRBJ1-2; no clear D. This CDR3 is CASSQGAGDGYTF. Written as DNA, the CDR3 is TGTGCCAGCAGCCAAGGGGCTGGAGACGGCTACACCTTC.